This record looks at one T cell receptor (beta chain) sequence and its context. Its target is unknown. These data come from a study of cytomegalovirus exposure and HLA in healthy donors. Across the study: The study placed 80% to 90% of its 350 to 400 genotyped donors in the Caucasian-associated ancestry cluster.

V trimming: 0 bases; J trimming: 5 bases; junction bases outside the gene matches: 7. The CDR3 spans 16 residues. Per germline, CDR1 SGHVS and CDR2 FNYEAQ. A multiplex PCR was run with 60 Vbeta primers and 13 Jbeta primers. Repertoires were generated with immunoSEQ multiplex PCR, while TCRdb's copy carries only in-frame clones and drops some. The table lists about 96,000 clones, with roughly 3% in the top ten. Study conclusions and caveats: Most TCR sequences were rare, but some public TCRs occurred in many donors. The study assumed roughly uniform donor sequencing depth for presence/absence analyses. Reportedly, a later analysis found an Asian-associated ancestry cluster had fewer N-insertions than the roughly 700-donor mean.

The specimen was PBMCs. The chain has TRBV7-6 and TRBJ2-1; 7 nucleotides match TRBD1. This TCR derives from a woman under 40 in good health and CMV-seronegative. CDR3 region: CASSLAMLGQNNEQFF. The DNA for the CDR3 is TGTGCCAGCAGCTTAGCGATGTTGGGACAGAACAATGAGCAGTTCTTC.